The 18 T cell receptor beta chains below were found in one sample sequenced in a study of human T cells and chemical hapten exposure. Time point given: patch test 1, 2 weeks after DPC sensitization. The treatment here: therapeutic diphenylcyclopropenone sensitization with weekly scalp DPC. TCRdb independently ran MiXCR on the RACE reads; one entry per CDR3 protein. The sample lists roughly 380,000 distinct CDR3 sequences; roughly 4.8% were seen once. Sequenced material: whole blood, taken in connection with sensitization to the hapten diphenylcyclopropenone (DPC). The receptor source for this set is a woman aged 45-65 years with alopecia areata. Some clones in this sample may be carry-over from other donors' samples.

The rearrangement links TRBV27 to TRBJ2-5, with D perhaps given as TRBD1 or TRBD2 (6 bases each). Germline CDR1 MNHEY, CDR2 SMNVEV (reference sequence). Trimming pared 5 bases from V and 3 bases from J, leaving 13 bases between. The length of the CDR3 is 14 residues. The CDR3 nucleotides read TGTGCCAGCAGTCCGCTGGGGGGCAAAGAGACCCAGTACTTC. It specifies CASSPLGGKETQYF.

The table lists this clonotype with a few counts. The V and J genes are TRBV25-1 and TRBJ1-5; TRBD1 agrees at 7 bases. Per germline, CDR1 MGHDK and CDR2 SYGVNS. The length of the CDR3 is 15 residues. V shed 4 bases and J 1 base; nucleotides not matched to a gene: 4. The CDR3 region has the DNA TGTGCCAGCAGTGTAACAGGGGACAGCAATCAGCCCCAGCATTTT. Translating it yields CASSVTGDSNQPQHF.

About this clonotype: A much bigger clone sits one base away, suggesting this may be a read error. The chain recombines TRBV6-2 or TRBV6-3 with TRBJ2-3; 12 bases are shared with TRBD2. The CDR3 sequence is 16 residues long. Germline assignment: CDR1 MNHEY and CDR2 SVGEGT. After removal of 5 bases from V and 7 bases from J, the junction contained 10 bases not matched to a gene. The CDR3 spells CASSRLAGARTYTQYF. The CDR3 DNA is TGTGCCAGCAGTCGACTAGCGGGAGCTAGAACATATACGCAGTATTTT.

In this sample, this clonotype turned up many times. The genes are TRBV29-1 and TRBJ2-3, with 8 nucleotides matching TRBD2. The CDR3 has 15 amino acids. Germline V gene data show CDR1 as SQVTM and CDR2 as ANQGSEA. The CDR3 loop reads CSSSRASGRTDTQYF. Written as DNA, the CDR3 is TGCAGTAGTTCCAGGGCTAGCGGGCGCACAGATACGCAGTATTTT.

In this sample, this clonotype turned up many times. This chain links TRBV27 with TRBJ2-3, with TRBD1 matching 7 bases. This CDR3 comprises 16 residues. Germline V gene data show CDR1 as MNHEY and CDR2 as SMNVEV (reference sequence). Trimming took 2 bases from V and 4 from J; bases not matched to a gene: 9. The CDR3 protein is CASSLDQGVSSDTQYF. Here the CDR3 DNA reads TGTGCCAGCAGTTTAGATCAGGGGGTCAGTTCAGATACGCAGTATTTT.

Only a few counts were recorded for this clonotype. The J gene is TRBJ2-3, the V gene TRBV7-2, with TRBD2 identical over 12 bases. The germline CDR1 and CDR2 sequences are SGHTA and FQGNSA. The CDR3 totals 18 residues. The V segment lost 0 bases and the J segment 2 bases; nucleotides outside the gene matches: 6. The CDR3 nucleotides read TGTGCCAGCAGCTTAGCGTCTAGCGGGGGGGCAAACACAGATACGCAGTATTTT. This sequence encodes CASSLASSGGANTDTQYF.

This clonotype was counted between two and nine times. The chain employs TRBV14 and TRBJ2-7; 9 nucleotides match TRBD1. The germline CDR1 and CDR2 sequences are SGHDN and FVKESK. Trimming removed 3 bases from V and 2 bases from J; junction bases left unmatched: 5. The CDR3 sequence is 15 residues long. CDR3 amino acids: CASSHPRQGAYEQYF. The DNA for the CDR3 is TGTGCCAGCAGCCACCCCAGACAGGGGGCCTACGAGCAGTACTTC.

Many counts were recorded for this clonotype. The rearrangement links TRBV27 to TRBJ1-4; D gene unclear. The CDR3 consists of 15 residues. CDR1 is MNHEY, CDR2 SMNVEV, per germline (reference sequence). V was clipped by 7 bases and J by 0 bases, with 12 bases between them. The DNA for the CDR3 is TGTGCCAGCAAATCCACGGTCGCAACTAATGAAAAACTGTTTTTT. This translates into CASKSTVATNEKLFF. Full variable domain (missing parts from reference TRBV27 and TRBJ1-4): EAQVTQNPRYLITVTGKKLTVTCSQNMNHEYMSWYRQDPGLGLRQIYYSMNVEVTDKGDVPEGYKVSRKEKRNFPLILESPSPNQTSLYFCASKSTVATNEKLFFGSGTQLSVL.

CDR3 sequence (DNA): TGCAGTGCTACTCCGGGGGGGCGCACAGATACGCAGTATTTT. This codes for CSATPGGRTDTQYF. This chain connects TRBV20-1 to TRBJ2-3; 8 nucleotides match TRBD2. Germline assignment: CDR1 DFQATT and CDR2 SNEGSKA (reference sequence). V lost 4 bases, J lost 1 base, and 4 bases stayed unmatched. The CDR3 has 14 amino acids.

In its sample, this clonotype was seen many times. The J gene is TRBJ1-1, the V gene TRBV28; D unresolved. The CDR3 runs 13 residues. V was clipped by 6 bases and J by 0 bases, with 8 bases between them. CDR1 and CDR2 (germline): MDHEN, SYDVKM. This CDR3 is CASRGSLNTEAFF. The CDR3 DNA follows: TGTGCCAGCAGGGGCAGTTTGAACACTGAAGCTTTCTTT.

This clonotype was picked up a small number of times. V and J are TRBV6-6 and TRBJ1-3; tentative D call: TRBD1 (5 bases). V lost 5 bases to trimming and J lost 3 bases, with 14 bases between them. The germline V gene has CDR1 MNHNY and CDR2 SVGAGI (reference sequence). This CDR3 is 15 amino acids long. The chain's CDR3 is CASSQSRGGGNTIYF. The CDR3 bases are TGTGCCAGCAGTCAAAGTCGCGGGGGTGGAAACACCATATATTTT.

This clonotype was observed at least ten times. The CDR3 region has the DNA TGTGCCAGCAGGGCCTGGCGGGGGAGCTCCTACGAGCAGTACTTC. Protein sequence: CASRAWRGSSYEQYF. The chain links TRBV2 to TRBJ2-7; 7 nucleotides agree with TRBD2. The CDR3 contains 15 residues. V gave up 6 bases and J gave up 0 bases; unmatched junction bases: 8. Germline V gene data show CDR1 as SNHLY and CDR2 as FYNNEI.

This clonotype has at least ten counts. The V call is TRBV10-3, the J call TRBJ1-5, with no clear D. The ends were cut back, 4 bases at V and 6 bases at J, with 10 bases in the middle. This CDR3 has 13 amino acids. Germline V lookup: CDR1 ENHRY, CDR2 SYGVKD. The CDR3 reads CAISADSAQPQHF. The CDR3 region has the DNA TGTGCCATCAGTGCTGATTCCGCTCAGCCCCAGCATTTT.

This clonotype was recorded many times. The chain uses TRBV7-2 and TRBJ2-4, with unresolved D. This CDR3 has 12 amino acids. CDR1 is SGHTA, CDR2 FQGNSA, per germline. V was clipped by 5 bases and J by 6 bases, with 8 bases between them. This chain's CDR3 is CASSEAGNIQYF. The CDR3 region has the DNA TGTGCCAGCAGCGAGGCTGGAAACATTCAGTACTTC.

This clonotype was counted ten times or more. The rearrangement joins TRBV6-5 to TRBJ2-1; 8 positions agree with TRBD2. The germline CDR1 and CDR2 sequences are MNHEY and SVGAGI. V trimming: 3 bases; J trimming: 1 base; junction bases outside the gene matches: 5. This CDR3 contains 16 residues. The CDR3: CASSYTGGGSYNEQFF. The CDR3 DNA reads TGTGCCAGCAGTTATACGGGAGGGGGGTCCTACAATGAGCAGTTCTTC.

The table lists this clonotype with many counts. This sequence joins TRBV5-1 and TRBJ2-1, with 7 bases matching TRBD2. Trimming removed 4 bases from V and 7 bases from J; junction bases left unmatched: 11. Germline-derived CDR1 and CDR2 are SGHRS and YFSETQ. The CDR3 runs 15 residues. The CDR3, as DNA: TGCGCCAGCAGCCCGGGACTACCCGCGAGGAATGAGCAGTTCTTC. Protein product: CASSPGLPARNEQFF. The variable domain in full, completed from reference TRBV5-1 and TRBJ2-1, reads KAGVTQTPRYLIKTRGQQVTLSCSPISGHRSVSWYQQTPGQGLQFLFEYFSETQRNKGNFPGRFSGRQFSNSRSEMNVSTLELGDSALYLCASSPGLPARNEQFFGPGTRLTVL.

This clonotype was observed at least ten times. The CDR3 nucleotides read TGTGCCAGCAGCGCTGGGACAGGGGGAGGGGAAAAACTGTTTTTT. It translates to CASSAGTGGGEKLFF. V usage is TRBV7-9 and J usage is TRBJ1-4, with 11 bases that match TRBD1. J lost 8 bases, V lost 5 bases, and 7 bases had no gene match. This CDR3 contains 15 residues. Germline CDR1 is SEHNR and CDR2 is FQNEAQ (reference sequence).

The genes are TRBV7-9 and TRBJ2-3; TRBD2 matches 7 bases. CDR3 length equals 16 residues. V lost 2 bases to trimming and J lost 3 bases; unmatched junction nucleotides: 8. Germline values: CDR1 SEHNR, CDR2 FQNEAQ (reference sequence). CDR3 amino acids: CASSLQRDYWTDTQYF. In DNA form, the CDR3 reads TGTGCCAGCAGCTTACAACGGGACTACTGGACAGATACGCAGTATTTT.